This is a list of T cell receptor beta chains from one sample in a study of graft-versus-host responses after intestinal transplantation. For these TCRs, the target antigens are not known. The table came from immunoSEQ multiplex PCR; TCRdb's copy has only in-frame clones and leaves some out. The data show about 99,000 clones, about 88% seen once. The sample in question was unstimulated CD4+ T cells sorted from spleen or lymph node cells, obtained before intestinal transplant. The receptors derive from a human donor who received an intestinal transplant. Both conserved end residues are part of each CDR3. The D gene is left open where the match is weak. Rows may omit the clone size; those that give it use once, few, many or a size class.

CDR3aa,CDR3nt,v_gene,j_gene,d_gene,abundance
CASSEGGFSNQPQHF,TGTGCCAGCAGTGAAGGGGGCTTTAGCAATCAGCCCCAGCATTTT,TRBV2,TRBJ1-5,.,.
CASSVTSGRGEQYF,TGTGCCAGCAGCGTGACTAGCGGGAGGGGCGAGCAGTACTTC,TRBV9,TRBJ2-7,TRBD2,.
CASSRDRYYNSPLHF,TGCGCCAGCAGCAGGGACAGATACTATAATTCACCCCTCCACTTT,TRBV5-1,TRBJ1-6,TRBD1,.
CASSLAGESYEQYF,TGTGCCAGCAGCTTAGCGGGGGAATCCTACGAGCAGTACTTC,TRBV7-9,TRBJ2-7,.,.
CATSTPYEQYF,TGTGCCACTTCGACCCCCTACGAGCAGTACTTC,TRBV28,TRBJ2-7,.,.
CASSPGQYGYTF,TGTGCCAGCAGTCCGGGACAGTATGGCTACACCTTC,TRBV6-6,TRBJ1-2,TRBD1,.
CASSLWWNQPQHF,TGTGCCAGCAGCTTGTGGTGGAATCAGCCCCAGCATTTT,TRBV7-2,TRBJ1-5,.,once
CASSLSRSYEQYF,TGTGCCAGCAGCCTTTCGCGTTCCTACGAGCAGTACTTC,TRBV7-2,TRBJ2-7,.,.
CASSFGRVMSTEAFF,TGCGCCAGCAGCTTTGGCAGGGTCATGTCCACTGAAGCTTTCTTT,TRBV5-1,TRBJ1-1,.,.
CAWVIFPGRRTEAFF,TGTGCCTGGGTTATCTTTCCGGGGAGGCGGACTGAAGCTTTCTTT,TRBV30,TRBJ1-1,.,.
CASSPGHLSYEQYF,TGTGCCAGCAGCCCGGGACACCTCTCCTACGAGCAGTACTTC,TRBV11-2,TRBJ2-7,.,.
CASSQDGDPMGETQYF,TGCGCCAGCAGCCAAGACGGTGATCCAATGGGGGAGACCCAGTACTTC,TRBV4-1,TRBJ2-5,.,.
CASIPGDQRGGVETQYF,TGCGCCAGCATCCCGGGGGACCAGCGGGGGGGCGTAGAGACCCAGTACTTC,TRBV5-1,TRBJ2-5,TRBD2,many
CASSLVGGDSDTQYF,TGTGCCAGCAGCTTAGTTGGCGGGGACTCAGATACGCAGTATTTT,TRBV13,TRBJ2-3,.,once
CASSVGTGGSPLHF,TGCGCCAGCAGCGTAGGGACAGGAGGTTCACCCCTCCACTTT,TRBV5-1,TRBJ1-6,TRBD1,.
CASRGQQGNEQYF,TGTGCCAGCAGGGGCCAACAGGGAAACGAGCAGTACTTC,TRBV6-1,TRBJ2-7,.,.
CASSGSTGIYEQYF,TGTGCCAGCAGTGGATCGACAGGGATCTACGAGCAGTACTTC,TRBV6-5,TRBJ2-7,TRBD1,.
CASSVVQNTGELFF,TGTGCCAGCAGCGTAGTACAGAACACCGGGGAGCTGTTTTTT,TRBV9,TRBJ2-2,.,.
CASSPNGAAETQYF,TGTGCCAGCAGCCCGAACGGGGCTGCAGAGACCCAGTACTTC,TRBV7-2,TRBJ2-5,.,once
CASSLRGGLGTDTQYF,TGTGCCAGCAGCTTGCGGGGGGGCCTCGGCACAGATACGCAGTATTTT,TRBV5-5,TRBJ2-3,TRBD2,.
CASRPEISGANVLTF,TGCGCCAGTCGACCTGAGATCTCTGGGGCCAACGTCCTGACTTTC,TRBV5-1,TRBJ2-6,.,.
CASNPDGVPGELFF,TGTGCCAGCAACCCCGACGGGGTTCCCGGGGAGCTGTTTTTT,TRBV2,TRBJ2-2,.,few
CASSLEYRKNTEAFF,TGTGCCAGCAGCCTGGAATATCGGAAGAACACTGAAGCTTTCTTT,TRBV5-6,TRBJ1-1,.,few
CAISDLGSDNEQFF,TGTGCCATCAGTGACCTTGGCTCCGACAATGAGCAGTTCTTC,TRBV10-3,TRBJ2-1,.,.
CASSSIVNWRNNEQFF,TGTGCCAGCAGTTCAATAGTAAATTGGAGAAACAATGAGCAGTTCTTC,TRBV28,TRBJ2-1,.,.
CASRLQVSNQPQHF,TGTGCCAGCAGGTTACAGGTTAGCAATCAGCCCCAGCATTTT,TRBV2,TRBJ1-5,.,.
CASSLKINDPEGTDTQYF,TGCGCCAGCAGCTTGAAGATTAACGATCCGGAGGGCACAGATACGCAGTATTTT,TRBV5-1,TRBJ2-3,.,once
CSAHINEKLFF,TGCAGTGCCCATATTAATGAAAAACTGTTTTTT,TRBV20-1,TRBJ1-4,.,.
CASSPFSSGELFF,TGTGCCAGCAGCCCCTTTTCAAGTGGGGAGCTGTTTTTT,TRBV7-3,TRBJ2-2,.,.
CASSELGWTALTYEQYF,TGTGCCAGCAGTGAACTGGGCTGGACAGCCTTAACCTACGAGCAGTACTTC,TRBV6-1,TRBJ2-7,.,.
CAWSAHRTGASNQPQHF,TGTGCCTGGAGTGCCCACAGGACAGGGGCAAGCAATCAGCCCCAGCATTTT,TRBV30,TRBJ1-5,TRBD1,.
CASSLKDGKLFF,TGCGCCAGCAGCCTCAAGGACGGAAAACTGTTTTTT,TRBV5-1,TRBJ1-4,.,once
CASSDRQGYSNQPQHF,TGTGCCAGCAGTGACCGACAGGGTTATAGCAATCAGCCCCAGCATTTT,TRBV6-1,TRBJ1-5,TRBD1,.
CASSQDEETPLHF,TGCGCCAGCAGCCAAGATGAGGAGACACCCCTCCACTTT,TRBV4-1,TRBJ1-6,.,.
CASREQGVRGTEAFF,TGTGCCAGCAGGGAACAGGGGGTTAGGGGCACTGAAGCTTTCTTT,TRBV2,TRBJ1-1,TRBD1,.